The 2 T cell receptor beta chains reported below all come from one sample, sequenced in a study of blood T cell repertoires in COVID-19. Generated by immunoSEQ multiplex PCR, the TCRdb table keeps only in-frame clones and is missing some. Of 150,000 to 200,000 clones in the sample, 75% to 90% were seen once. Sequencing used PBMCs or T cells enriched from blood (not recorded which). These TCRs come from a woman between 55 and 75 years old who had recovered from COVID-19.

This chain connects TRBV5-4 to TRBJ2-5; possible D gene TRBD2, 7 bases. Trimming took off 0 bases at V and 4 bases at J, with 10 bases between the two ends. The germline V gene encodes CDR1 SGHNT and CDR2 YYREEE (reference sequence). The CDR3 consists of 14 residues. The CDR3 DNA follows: TGTGCCAGCAGCTTGGAGGGGGGGCTAGAGACCCAGTACTTC. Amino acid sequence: CASSLEGGLETQYF.

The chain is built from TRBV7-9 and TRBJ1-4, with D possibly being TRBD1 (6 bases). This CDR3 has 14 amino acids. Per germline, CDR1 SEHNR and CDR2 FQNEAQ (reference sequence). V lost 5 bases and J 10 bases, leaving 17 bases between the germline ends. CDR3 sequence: CASSDVKGGGKLFF. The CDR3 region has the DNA TGTGCCAGCAGCGATGTTAAAGGGGGTGGAAAACTGTTTTTT.